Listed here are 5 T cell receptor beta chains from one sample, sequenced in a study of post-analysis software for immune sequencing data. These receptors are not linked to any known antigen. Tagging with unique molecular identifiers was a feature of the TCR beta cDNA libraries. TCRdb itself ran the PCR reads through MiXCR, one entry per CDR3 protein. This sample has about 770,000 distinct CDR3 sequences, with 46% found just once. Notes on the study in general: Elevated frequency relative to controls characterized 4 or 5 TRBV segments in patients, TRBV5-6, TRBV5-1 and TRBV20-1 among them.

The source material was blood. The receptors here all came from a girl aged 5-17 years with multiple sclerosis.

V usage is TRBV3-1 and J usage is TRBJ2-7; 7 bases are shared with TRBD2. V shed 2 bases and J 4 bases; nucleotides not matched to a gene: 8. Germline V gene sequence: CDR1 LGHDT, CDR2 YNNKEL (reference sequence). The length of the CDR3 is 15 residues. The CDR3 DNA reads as TGTGCCAGCAGCCAACTCAGCGGGAAGAGGTACGAGCAGTACTTC. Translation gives CASSQLSGKRYEQYF.

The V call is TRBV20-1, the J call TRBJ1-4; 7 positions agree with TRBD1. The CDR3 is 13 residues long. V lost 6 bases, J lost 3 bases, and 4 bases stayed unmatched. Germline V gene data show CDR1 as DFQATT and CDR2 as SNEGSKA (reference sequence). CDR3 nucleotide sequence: TGCAGTGCCCAGGGACAGCCTAATGAAAAACTGTTTTTT. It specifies CSAQGQPNEKLFF.

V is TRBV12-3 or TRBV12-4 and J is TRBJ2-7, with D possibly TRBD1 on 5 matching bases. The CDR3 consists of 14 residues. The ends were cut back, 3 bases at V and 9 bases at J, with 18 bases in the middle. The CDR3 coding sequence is TGTGCCAGCAGTTTTAACAGGCCGACTTATGGGCAGTACTTC. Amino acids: CASSFNRPTYGQYF.

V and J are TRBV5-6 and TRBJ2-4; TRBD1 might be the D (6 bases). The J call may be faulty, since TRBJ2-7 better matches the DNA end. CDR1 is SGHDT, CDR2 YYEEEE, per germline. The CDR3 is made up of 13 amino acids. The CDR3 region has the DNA TGTGCCAGCAGCTACCTCAGGGGCAGCGAGCAGTACTTC. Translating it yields CASSYLRGSEQYF.

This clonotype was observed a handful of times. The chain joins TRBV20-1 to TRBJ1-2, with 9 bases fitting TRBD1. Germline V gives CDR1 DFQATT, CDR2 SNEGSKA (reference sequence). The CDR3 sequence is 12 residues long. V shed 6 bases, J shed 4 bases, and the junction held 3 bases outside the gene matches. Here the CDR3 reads CSARQGGYGYTF. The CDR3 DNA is TGCAGTGCGAGACAGGGGGGCTATGGCTACACCTTC.